This TCR beta chain was sequenced during a study of low-dose radiotherapy and immunotherapy resistance in tumors. Noted time point: after trial treatment. The treatment: LDRT plus nivolumab, ipilimumab, low-dose cyclophosphamide and aspirin (RACIN trial). Priming of first-strand cDNA relied on TRAV- and TRBV-specific primers (covering alpha and beta chains). It was with a constant-region primer and a V-primer adapter that TCRs were amplified over around 18 PCR cycles. With in vitro transcription, the isolated mRNA was amplified. TCRdb recomputed calls from the reads with MiXCR, one row per CDR3 protein. The sample records 65,000 to 95,000 distinct CDR3 sequences, around a sixth being singletons. Looked up from germline, CDR1 is MNHNS and CDR2 is SASEGT. The CDR3 has 13 residues. The V gene lost 4 bases and the J gene lost 8 bases, with 11 bases spanning the gap.

The material sequenced was PBMCs, taken after low-dose radiotherapy plus immunotherapy. V gene TRBV6-1 combines with J gene TRBJ1-4; no clear D gene. The TCR originated in a male donor with prostate cancer. The CDR3 sequence: CASSVEHYEKLFF. DNA for the CDR3: TGTGCCAGCAGTGTAGAGCACTACGAAAAACTGTTTTTT.